Listed below are T cell receptor beta chains from one sample, sequenced in a study of T-cell reconstitution after alpha-beta-depleted transplantation in children. TCRdb re-called the PCR reads through MiXCR, storing one row per CDR3 protein. The sample lists 300,000 to 400,000 distinct CDR3 sequences; about 14% were seen once. The source was PBMCs, collected from the stem cell graft. The receptors originated from a human donor who donated a stem cell graft to a child with Fanconi anemia. The CDR3 runs from the conserved cysteine through the conserved F or W. D genes are given only for firm matches. Part of the rows lack a size; the others show once, few, many or a class for expanded clones.

TRBD1,TRBJ1-5,TRBV6-5,NA,15,CASSYLKGASQPQHF,TGTGCCAGCAGTTACTTGAAGGGGGCTAGTCAGCCCCAGCATTTT
NA,TRBJ1-1,TRBV4-2,many,14,CASSQEGLHTEAFF,TGTGCCAGCAGCCAAGAAGGGCTACACACTGAAGCTTTCTTT
TRBD1,TRBJ2-1,TRBV12-3/TRBV12-4,many,15,CASSTGQGNYNEQFF,TGTGCCAGCAGCACCGGACAGGGAAATTACAATGAGCAGTTCTTC
NA,TRBJ2-1,TRBV7-3,few,14,CASSLPGRGNEQFF,TGTGCCAGCAGCTTACCCGGTCGGGGGAATGAGCAGTTCTTC
NA,TRBJ1-1,TRBV2,NA,14,CASSGSWGAAEAFF,TGTGCCAGCAGTGGTTCGTGGGGTGCCGCTGAAGCTTTCTTT
NA,TRBJ1-5,TRBV2,few,14,CASSEAFWAQPQHF,TGTGCCAGCAGTGAAGCCTTCTGGGCCCAGCCCCAGCATTTT
NA,TRBJ2-7,TRBV4-3,many,13,CASSQVRGSEQYF,TGCGCCAGCAGCCAAGTTAGGGGTTCCGAGCAGTACTTC
TRBD1,TRBJ1-2,TRBV5-1,few,14,CASRGQSRVYGYTF,TGCGCCAGCAGGGGACAGTCCCGAGTCTATGGCTACACCTTC
NA,TRBJ2-3,TRBV10-2,few,12,CASRTATDTQYF,TGCGCCAGCCGGACAGCCACAGATACGCAGTATTTT
NA,TRBJ2-5,TRBV29-1,NA,11,CSVQGQETQYF,TGCAGCGTTCAGGGACAAGAGACCCAGTACTTC